This entry describes one T cell receptor (beta chain). Its target is not known. Samples held about 0.9-11 million cryopreserved PBMC, and DNA extraction followed. Runs used v3.0 of the immunoSEQ assay and were done at survey level. Sequenced by immunoSEQ multiplex PCR; TCRdb stores in-frame clones only, minus some. Here the sample spans around 30,000 clones, about 83% being singletons. Germline CDR1 and CDR2: SNHLY and FYNNEI. After removal of 5 bases from V and 8 bases from J, the junction contained 21 bases not matched to a gene. This CDR3 contains 19 residues. This entry comes from a study of long-term antiretroviral therapy in people with HIV. Study-level information: Samples from the earliest time points predate the 2015 immediate-ART recommendation by about a decade.

Study results and caveats: HIV repertoires showed narrower CDR3 length ranges than controls.

The material was unsorted PBMCs, obtained 0.4 years after starting antiretroviral therapy. This clonotype originated in a man between 18 and 35 years old with HIV. J is TRBJ1-2 and V is TRBV2; TRBD1 matches at 12 bases. CDR3 sequence: CASSTLSGTGGGLKRGYTF. For the CDR3, the DNA is TGTGCCAGCAGTACCCTTTCTGGGACAGGGGGCGGTCTTAAGAGGGGCTACACCTTC.